One and the same sample provided the 24 T cell receptor beta chains below, sequenced in a study of CD8 T cells in Susac syndrome. An amount of RNA that ranged from roughly 0.5 to 1 ug was reverse transcribed with random hexamers. TCRdb reprocessed the immunoSEQ multiplex PCR reads with MiXCR, giving one entry per CDR3 protein. The repertoire holds some 130,000 distinct CDR3 sequences, with roughly 94% as singletons. Sequenced: CD8+ T cells from PBMCs. These receptors were taken from a human donor with Susac syndrome.

The chain employs TRBV14 and TRBJ2-1, with 7 nucleotides matching TRBD2. CDR1 SGHDN and CDR2 FVKESK come from the germline V gene. J lost 3 bases, V lost 3 bases, and 5 bases had no gene match. This CDR3 is 15 amino acids long. The CDR3 is CASSHLADYYNEQFF. DNA for the CDR3: TGTGCCAGCAGCCACCTAGCGGATTACTACAATGAGCAGTTCTTC.

The CDR3 DNA is TGTGCCAGCAGTTATCTCGACGAGCAGTACTTC. It codes for CASSYLDEQYF. The chain recombines TRBV27 with TRBJ2-7, with D uncertain. V gave up 4 bases and J gave up 5 bases, with 6 bases separating them. The CDR3 is made up of 11 amino acids. Germline assignment: CDR1 MNHEY and CDR2 SMNVEV (reference sequence).

The CDR3 DNA reads as TGTGCCAGCAGCTTGCGGCTAGCGGGAGTCGGGTACCAAGAGACCCAGTACTTC. Encoded protein: CASSLRLAGVGYQETQYF. V gene TRBV5-6 combines with J gene TRBJ2-5; 10 bases are a match to TRBD2. The CDR3 is 18 residues long. CDR1 SGHDT and CDR2 YYEEEE come from the germline V gene. Trimming took 1 base from V and 0 from J; bases not matched to a gene: 9.

The rearrangement joins TRBV5-1 to TRBJ2-1; a possible D gene is TRBD1 (5 bases). The CDR3 covers 14 residues. The V end lost 0 bases, the J end lost 8 bases, and 12 bases lay between the germline ends. Looked up from germline, CDR1 is SGHRS and CDR2 is YFSETQ. The chain's CDR3 is CASSLGAGPDEQFF. The CDR3 region has the DNA TGCGCCAGCAGCTTGGGGGCAGGGCCGGATGAGCAGTTCTTC. Using reference TRBV5-1 and TRBJ2-1 for the parts outside the CDR3, the full variable domain is KAGVTQTPRYLIKTRGQQVTLSCSPISGHRSVSWYQQTPGQGLQFLFEYFSETQRNKGNFPGRFSGRQFSNSRSEMNVSTLELGDSALYLCASSLGAGPDEQFFGPGTRLTVL.

The chain recombines TRBV3-1 with TRBJ2-5, with 9 bases matching TRBD2. From germline, CDR1 is LGHDT and CDR2 YNNKEL (reference sequence). The CDR3 contains 13 residues. Trimming took 6 bases from V and 5 from J; bases not matched to a gene: 4. CDR3 loop: CASRYGTSETQYF. The CDR3 DNA sequence: TGTGCCAGCAGATACGGGACTAGCGAGACCCAGTACTTC.

This rearrangement joins TRBV12-3 or TRBV12-4 to TRBJ1-1; D not resolved. V lost 6 bases and J 6 bases, leaving 11 bases between the germline ends. CDR3 length: 12 residues. The CDR3 region has the DNA TGTGCCAGCAGCCTTAGCCTCCCTGAAGCTTTCTTT. It encodes CASSLSLPEAFF.

The chain combines TRBV20-1 with TRBJ1-2, with TRBD1 matching over 7 bases. CDR1 DFQATT and CDR2 SNEGSKA come from the germline V gene (reference sequence). The CDR3 extends over 15 amino acids. V lost 5 bases to trimming and J lost 3 bases; unmatched junction nucleotides: 12. This CDR3 reads CSAQTGSGEDYGYTF. In nucleotides, the CDR3 is TGCAGTGCTCAGACAGGGAGCGGGGAGGACTATGGCTACACCTTC.

The rearrangement uses TRBV7-7 and TRBJ2-6; 7 bases map to TRBD1. The CDR3 contains 12 residues. Germline values: CDR1 SSHAT, CDR2 FNYEAQ (reference sequence). DNA of the CDR3: TGTGCTATTCGACAGGGTCTGGACGTCCTGACTTTC. It yields the protein CAIRQGLDVLTF.

The V call is TRBV13, the J call TRBJ2-7, with 8 bases aligning to TRBD2. Losses at the gene ends were 4 bases for V and 0 bases for J; bases not matched to a gene: 14. Germline V gives CDR1 PRHDT, CDR2 FYEKMQ (reference sequence). This CDR3 is 18 amino acids long. The chain's CDR3 is CASSSLGGGGKSSYEQYF. The CDR3 nucleotides are TGTGCCAGCAGCTCCCTTGGGGGCGGGGGGAAGAGCTCCTACGAGCAGTACTTC.

The chain recombines TRBV30 with TRBJ2-7, with 7 bases lining up with TRBD2. The CDR3 runs to 14 residues. Losses at the gene ends were 3 bases for V and 0 bases for J; bases not matched to a gene: 5. The germline gives CDR1 GTSNPN, CDR2 SVGIG (reference sequence). CDR3 residues: CAWSRRGNSYEQYF. In DNA form, the CDR3 reads TGTGCCTGGAGCCGGCGGGGGAACTCCTACGAGCAGTACTTC.

The chain links TRBV19 to TRBJ1-5; D is unclear. This CDR3 spans 14 amino acids. The V gene's germline CDR1 is LNHDA and CDR2 SQIVND (reference sequence). Trimming left V 7 bases short and J 6 bases short, with 16 bases between. In DNA form, the CDR3 reads TGTGCCAGTATGGGCGGAGGAGGCACTCAGCCCCAGCATTTT. This encodes CASMGGGGTQPQHF.

This chain connects TRBV10-3 to TRBJ1-1, with 7 positions matching TRBD1. Germline CDR1 and CDR2: ENHRY and SYGVKD. CDR3 length: 14 residues. The junction had 7 bases not matched to a gene; V was cut back by 6 bases and J by 3 bases. The CDR3 DNA follows: TGTGCCATCAGGCTAACAGGGGTTGACACTGAAGCTTTCTTT. This gives the protein CAIRLTGVDTEAFF.

This rearrangement joins TRBV20-1 to TRBJ2-7; D possibly corresponds to TRBD2 (5 bases). Germline lookup yields CDR1 DFQATT and CDR2 SNEGSKA (reference sequence). This CDR3 is 14 amino acids long. Trimming removed 4 bases from V and 2 bases from J, with 15 bases in between. CDR3 nucleotides: TGCAGTGCTATCCCTCCGGACTTTCCCTACGAGCAGTACTTC. Translation: CSAIPPDFPYEQYF.

The rearrangement uses TRBV6-5 and TRBJ1-2; 7 bases map to TRBD1. J was trimmed by 5 bases and V by 7 bases; bases with no gene match: 7. CDR3 length: 13 amino acids. Germline V gene sequence: CDR1 MNHEY, CDR2 SVGAGI. The CDR3: CASTLGTDYGYTF. The CDR3 DNA reads TGTGCCAGCACCCTGGGGACAGATTATGGCTACACCTTC.

In DNA form, the CDR3 reads TGCGCCAGCAGCCAAGATCGACCCCCCCCAAACACCATATATTTT. Its translation: CASSQDRPPPNTIYF. J is TRBJ1-3 and V is TRBV4-1, with D hard to call. Between the trimmed V and J ends, which lost 0 bases and 6 bases, there was a span of 12 bases. The CDR3 is 15 residues long. The germline V gene encodes CDR1 MGHRA and CDR2 YSYEKL.

This clonotype came up once. This sequence joins TRBV27 and TRBJ2-3; D possibly corresponds to TRBD1 (5 bases). CDR3 length: 16 residues. Germline-derived CDR1 and CDR2 are MNHEY and SMNVEV (reference sequence). Trimming removed 0 bases from V and 2 bases from J, with 12 bases in between. The CDR3 DNA follows: TGTGCCAGCAGTTTATCGACCGGACAACTCACAGATACGCAGTATTTT. It specifies CASSLSTGQLTDTQYF.

This sequence joins TRBV20-1 and TRBJ2-3, with D maybe TRBD2 (5 bases). This CDR3 is built from 16 residues. The V end was cut by 0 bases, the J end by 4 bases, with 17 bases between. Germline-derived CDR1 and CDR2 are DFQATT and SNEGSKA (reference sequence). The CDR3 region has the DNA TGCAGTGCTAGAGATCTTCCCGGGGAAGAAGCAGATACGCAGTATTTT. This sequence encodes CSARDLPGEEADTQYF.

CDR3 protein: CASSFWGQVTDTQYF. The CDR3 DNA follows: TGTGCCAGCAGTTTTTGGGGACAGGTCACAGATACGCAGTATTTT. The V gene is TRBV28, the J gene TRBJ2-3, with 8 bases matching TRBD1. CDR3 length equals 15 residues. With V trimmed by 3 bases and J by 2 bases, 4 bases remained unmatched. CDR1 is MDHEN and CDR2 is SYDVKM in the germline V gene.

The V and J genes are TRBV18 and TRBJ1-5; D remains ambiguous. Germline CDR1 is KGHSH and CDR2 is LQKENI. The CDR3 extends over 14 amino acids. Trimming cost V 5 bases and J 5 bases, with 13 bases left between them. The CDR3 loop reads CASSINGGHQPQHF. The CDR3 DNA reads TGTGCCAGCTCAATAAACGGCGGTCATCAGCCCCAGCATTTT.

CDR3 sequence reads: CASSESQGITNEKLFF. CDR3 sequence (DNA): TGTGCCAGCAGTGAATCACAGGGGATAACTAATGAAAAACTGTTTTTT. The chain links TRBV25-1 to TRBJ1-4, with 7 positions matching TRBD1. Germline V CDR1 and CDR2: MGHDK, SYGVNS. Germline trimming cut 1 base from V and 1 base from J; bases unmatched to any gene: 3. The CDR3 loop spans 16 amino acids.

The CDR3 protein is CASSLSWDSKYEQYF. For the CDR3, the DNA is TGTGCCAGCAGCTTGAGTTGGGACTCCAAATACGAGCAGTACTTC. This chain connects TRBV5-4 to TRBJ2-7, with D possibly matching TRBD2 (6 bases). CDR3 length: 15 amino acids. CDR1 SGHNT and CDR2 YYREEE come from the germline V gene (reference sequence). Trimming took off 1 base at V and 4 bases at J, with 15 bases between the two ends.

This clonotype appeared once. The V and J genes are TRBV2 and TRBJ2-7; D not resolved. V lost 4 bases and J lost 2, with 6 bases in between. The CDR3 is made up of 12 amino acids. Germline-derived CDR1 and CDR2 are SNHLY and FYNNEI. As DNA, the CDR3 is TGTGCCAGCAGTGGGAAGACCTACGAGCAGTACTTC. Residues: CASSGKTYEQYF.

The chain has TRBV24-1 and TRBJ2-5; D call uncertain. Trimming pared 7 bases from V and 6 bases from J, leaving 2 bases between. Germline V gene lookup returns CDR1 KGHDR and CDR2 SFDVKD. The CDR3 covers 9 residues. The CDR3 region is CATRKTQYF. CDR3 nucleotides: TGTGCCACCAGAAAGACCCAGTACTTC.

J is TRBJ2-4 and V is TRBV7-2; the D call may be TRBD1 or TRBD2 (6 bases each). Germline values: CDR1 SGHTA, CDR2 FQGNSA. The V end lost 4 bases, the J end lost 1 base, and 17 bases lay between the germline ends. This CDR3 spans 17 amino acids. DNA for the CDR3: TGTGCCAGCAGCTCAATACGGGGGCAACGGGCCAAAAACATTCAGTACTTC. This codes for CASSSIRGQRAKNIQYF.